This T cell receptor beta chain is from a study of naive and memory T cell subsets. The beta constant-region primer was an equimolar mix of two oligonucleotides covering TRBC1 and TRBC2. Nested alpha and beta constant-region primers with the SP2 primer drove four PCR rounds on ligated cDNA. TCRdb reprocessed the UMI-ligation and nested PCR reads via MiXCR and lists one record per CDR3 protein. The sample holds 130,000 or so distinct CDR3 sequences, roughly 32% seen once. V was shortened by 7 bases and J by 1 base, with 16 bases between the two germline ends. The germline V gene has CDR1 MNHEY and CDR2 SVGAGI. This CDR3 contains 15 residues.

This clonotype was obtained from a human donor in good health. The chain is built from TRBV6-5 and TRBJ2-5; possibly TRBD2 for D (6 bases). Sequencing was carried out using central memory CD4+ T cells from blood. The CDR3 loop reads CASKLGRTTQETQYF. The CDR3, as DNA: TGTGCCAGCAAATTGGGGAGGACAACCCAAGAGACCCAGTACTTC.